These T cell receptor beta chains were read from a single sample in a study of blood T cell repertoires in COVID-19. The table came from immunoSEQ multiplex PCR; TCRdb's copy has only in-frame clones and leaves some out. This table has 140,000 to 150,000 clones, more than 75% appearing once. The sample taken for sequencing was peripheral blood. These receptor sequences come from a woman between 45 and 60 years old with active or convalescent COVID-19. The CDR3 runs from the conserved cysteine through the conserved F or W. D genes are given only for firm matches. Only some rows state a clone size, as once, few, many or a class for expanded clones.

V	D	J	size	DNA	CDR3
TRBV18	TRBD2	TRBJ2-1	.	TGTGCCAGCTCACCAACTAGCGGGAGGGCCAATAGTGAGCAGTTCTTC	CASSPTSGRANSEQFF
TRBV3-1/TRBV3-2	TRBD1	TRBJ1-2	.	TGTGCCAGCAGCCAAGTGACAGGGGGCGGTGGCTACACCTTC	CASSQVTGGGGYTF
TRBV19	.	TRBJ1-1	.	TGTGCCAGTAGCCCTCTCCGGACAGTTGGCACTGAAGCTTTCTTT	CASSPLRTVGTEAFF
TRBV11-2	.	TRBJ1-4	.	TGTGCCAGCAGCTTAGAACCCCCCTACAGGTCGAATGAAAAACTGTTTTTT	CASSLEPPYRSNEKLFF
TRBV3-1/TRBV3-2	TRBD2	TRBJ2-5	.	TGTGCCAGCAGCCACAAAGGACTAGCGGGGGGGCGGGAGACCCAGTACTTC	CASSHKGLAGGRETQYF
TRBV14	TRBD1	TRBJ1-6	.	TGTGCCAGCAGCCCACGACGACAGGGGGATTCACCCCTCCACTTT	CASSPRRQGDSPLHF
TRBV18	.	TRBJ1-1	.	TGTGCCAGCTCACCCAGGGTCGGTTTGAGCACTGAAGCTTTCTTT	CASSPRVGLSTEAFF
TRBV7-9	TRBD1	TRBJ1-5	.	TGTGCCAGCAGCGGGACAGCCATAGATCAGCCCCAGCATTTT	CASSGTAIDQPQHF
TRBV7-2	.	TRBJ1-1	few	TGTGCCAGCAGCCCGGACTTTTCTTTGGCTGAAGCTTTCTTT	CASSPDFSLAEAFF
TRBV28	TRBD1	TRBJ2-7	.	TGTGCCAGCAGCCCGACAGGGGCGCGGAGCAGCGAGCAGTACTTC	CASSPTGARSSEQYF
TRBV28	TRBD1	TRBJ1-2	.	TGTGCCAGCAGTTTTTTGGACAGGGATTGGGACTATGGCTACACCTTC	CASSFLDRDWDYGYTF
TRBV16	.	TRBJ1-1	once	TGTGCCAGCAGCCAATTCCAGGGGACTGAAGCTTTCTTT	CASSQFQGTEAFF
TRBV19	TRBD1	TRBJ2-3	.	TGTGCCAGTAGTCCCCCCGGGAGACAGGGGACAGATACGCAGTATTTT	CASSPPGRQGTDTQYF
TRBV3-1/TRBV3-2	TRBD2	TRBJ2-3	.	TGTGCCAGCAGCCCGAGACTAGCGGGGACAGATACGCAGTATTTT	CASSPRLAGTDTQYF
TRBV25-1	.	TRBJ2-1	once	TGTGCCAGCAGTACCGGGGGAATCAATGAGCAGTTCTTC	CASSTGGINEQFF
TRBV28	TRBD1	TRBJ1-5	.	TGTGCCAGCAGTTTATTCCAGGACAGGGGAAATCAGCCCCAGCATTTT	CASSLFQDRGNQPQHF
TRBV7-6	.	TRBJ2-7	.	TGTGCCAGCAGTGAAGACAGATCCTCCTACGAGCAGTACTTC	CASSEDRSSYEQYF
TRBV6-2/TRBV6-3	.	TRBJ1-1	.	TGTGCCAGCAGTTCGCCGGGACACCCGAACACTGAAGCTTTCTTT	CASSSPGHPNTEAFF
TRBV3-1/TRBV3-2	TRBD1	TRBJ1-1	.	TGTGCCAGCAGCCCCGGGACAGTTGAAGCTTTCTTT	CASSPGTVEAFF
TRBV28	TRBD1	TRBJ1-6	few	TGTGCCAGCGGCCGAAATCTTAGGGACAGGGGGCTTTCACCCCTCCACTTT	CASGRNLRDRGLSPLHF
TRBV30	TRBD1	TRBJ1-4	.	TGTGCCTGGAGTGGAAGAGGGACAGGGAGGGGTCCAACTAATGAAAAACTGTTTTTT	CAWSGRGTGRGPTNEKLFF
TRBV9	.	TRBJ1-2	few	TGTGCCAGCAGCGTAGCGACTCTTTCCTATGGCTACACCTTC	CASSVATLSYGYTF
TRBV4-1	.	TRBJ1-2	.	TGCGCCAGCAGCCCCAATAGACAGTATTCCTATGGCTACACCTTC	CASSPNRQYSYGYTF
TRBV6-2/TRBV6-3	TRBD1	TRBJ1-5	.	TGTGCCAGCAGTTACACGACAGGGGGAGCTCAGCCCCAGCATTTT	CASSYTTGGAQPQHF
TRBV10-3	TRBD1	TRBJ2-2	.	TGTGCCATCAGTGGTCCTGGGACAGGGAGGTCCGGGGAGCTGTTTTTT	CAISGPGTGRSGELFF
TRBV3-1/TRBV3-2	.	TRBJ1-2	.	TGTGCCAGCAGCCCCAGGGGAGACGGTGGCTACACCTTC	CASSPRGDGGYTF
TRBV29-1	TRBD1	TRBJ2-7	few	TGCAGCGTGCAAACAGGGGACGAGCAGTACTTC	CSVQTGDEQYF
TRBV28	.	TRBJ2-7	.	TGTGCCAGCAGTTTAGCGAACTCGGGACACGGTAGCTACGAGCAGTACTTC	CASSLANSGHGSYEQYF
TRBV6-5	.	TRBJ1-4	.	TGTGCCAGCAGTTCCCCGACAGGAAATAATGAAAAACTGTTTTTT	CASSSPTGNNEKLFF
TRBV19	.	TRBJ1-2	.	TGTGCCAGTAGTATCTCATCAACAGGTCCCTATGGCTACACCTTC	CASSISSTGPYGYTF
TRBV10-1	.	TRBJ2-1	.	TGCGCCAGCAGTGAGTCGTCGGGTAGCTCCTACAATGAGCAGTTCTTC	CASSESSGSSYNEQFF
TRBV21-1	.	TRBJ1-5	.	TGTGCCAGCAGCACACGGACAGGTAATAGCAATCAGCCCCAGCATTTT	CASSTRTGNSNQPQHF
TRBV6-5	.	TRBJ1-1	.	TGTGCCAGCATCCACAGTCTGAACACTGAAGCTTTCTTT	CASIHSLNTEAFF
TRBV4-3	.	TRBJ2-7	.	TGCGCCAGCAGCCAGCTCCGCGGTCTCGCCTACGAGCAGTACTTC	CASSQLRGLAYEQYF
TRBV27	.	TRBJ2-7	.	TGTGCCAGCAGTTTAACCCGCCTACCCTCCTACGAGCAGTACTTC	CASSLTRLPSYEQYF